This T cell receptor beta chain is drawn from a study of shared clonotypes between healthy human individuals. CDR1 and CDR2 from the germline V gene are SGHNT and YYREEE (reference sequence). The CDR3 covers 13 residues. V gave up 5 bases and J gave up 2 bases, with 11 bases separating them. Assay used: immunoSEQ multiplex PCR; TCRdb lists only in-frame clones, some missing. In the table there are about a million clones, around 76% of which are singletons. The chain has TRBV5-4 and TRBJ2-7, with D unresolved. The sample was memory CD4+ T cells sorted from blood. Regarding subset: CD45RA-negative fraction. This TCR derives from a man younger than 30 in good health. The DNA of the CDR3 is TGTGCCAGCAGTATGGACGGAACCTACGAGCAGTACTTC. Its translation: CASSMDGTYEQYF.